Below are 11 T cell receptor beta chains sequenced from a single sample in a study of Ad26.COV2.S vaccination and SARS-CoV-2 variants. The treatment denotes: some 20 received Ad26.COV2.S at low or high dose, single or two shots; roughly five received placebo; per-sample allocation not given. Specimen acquisition occurred on day 63 following the initial vaccine or placebo injection. Generated by immunoSEQ multiplex PCR, the TCRdb table keeps only in-frame clones and is missing some. The sample has some 330,000 clones; around 90% are singletons. Sample: peripheral blood, taken in a trial of Ad26.COV2.S vaccine versus placebo. All receptors come from a person between 18 and 65 years old who received the Ad26.COV2.S COVID-19 vaccine or a placebo.

The rearrangement links TRBV19 to TRBJ2-2; the D is unclear. This CDR3 has 15 amino acids. Germline V lookup: CDR1 LNHDA, CDR2 SQIVND (reference sequence). Trimming left V 5 bases short and J 0 bases short, with 10 bases between. CDR3 DNA: TGTGCCAGTAGTCAAGCTGGGGCGAACACCGGGGAGCTGTTTTTT. This sequence encodes CASSQAGANTGELFF.

The V call is TRBV9, the J call TRBJ2-2; D is perhaps TRBD1 (5 bases). Germline values: CDR1 SGDLS, CDR2 YYNGEE. The length of the CDR3 is 16 residues. V lost 1 base and J lost 0, with 10 bases in between. CDR3 loop: CASSVRRQPNTGELFF. The DNA for the CDR3 is TGTGCCAGCAGCGTACGCCGACAGCCGAACACCGGGGAGCTGTTTTTT.

DNA of the CDR3: TGTGCCAGCACCGCTTGGGACAGGGTTGATGGCTACACCTTC. This sequence encodes CASTAWDRVDGYTF. This chain uses TRBV6-5 with TRBJ1-2, with 9 bases identical to TRBD1. Germline lookup yields CDR1 MNHEY and CDR2 SVGAGI. V gave up 7 bases and J gave up 6 bases; unmatched junction bases: 9. There are 14 residues in the CDR3.

The chain employs TRBV12-5 and TRBJ2-7; D is unclear. The CDR3 covers 13 residues. CDR1 is LGHNT, CDR2 FRNRAP, per germline. Deletions cut 1 base from V and 2 bases from J, with 6 bases between. The chain's CDR3 is CASGLGRTYEQYF. CDR3 coding DNA: TGTGCTAGTGGTTTGGGACGTACCTACGAGCAGTACTTC.

The chain links TRBV11-2 to TRBJ1-1; D unclear. Trimming shortened V by 1 base and J by 1 base, and 10 bases separated the two germline ends. Germline CDR1 SGHAT, CDR2 FQNNGV. CDR3 length equals 15 residues. The CDR3: CASSLVDGPNTEAFF. DNA of the CDR3: TGTGCCAGCAGCTTAGTAGACGGACCGAACACTGAAGCTTTCTTT.

A few counts support this clone. V gene TRBV4-1 combines with J gene TRBJ1-1; no clear D gene. The V gene's germline CDR1 is MGHRA and CDR2 YSYEKL. Trimming removed 5 bases from V and 3 bases from J, with 13 bases in between. This CDR3 has 14 residues. Here the CDR3 DNA reads TGCGCCAGCAGCTACTTCAGGAGAGACACTGAAGCTTTCTTT. As protein: CASSYFRRDTEAFF.

The genes are TRBV5-1 and TRBJ2-5; D unclear. The CDR3 runs 15 residues. With 0 bases removed from V and 1 base from J, the gap between germline ends came to 10 bases. Germline CDR1 reads SGHRS; CDR2 reads YFSETQ. The CDR3 DNA sequence: TGCGCCAGCAGCTTGGGCCAAGGCAGCCAAGAGACCCAGTACTTC. This sequence encodes CASSLGQGSQETQYF.

The chain recombines TRBV7-9 with TRBJ1-6; no clear D gene. The germline V gene encodes CDR1 SEHNR and CDR2 FQNEAQ (reference sequence). There are 14 residues in the CDR3. Trimming left V 3 bases short and J 5 bases short, with 8 bases between. This CDR3 reads CASSFAIDNSPLHF. CDR3 DNA sequence: TGTGCCAGCAGCTTTGCCATAGATAATTCACCCCTCCACTTT.

The chain couples TRBV7-2 to TRBJ2-2; no definite D call. The V end was cut by 5 bases, the J end by 13 bases, with 11 bases between. CDR1 SGHTA and CDR2 FQGNSA come from the germline V gene. The CDR3 spans 11 residues. The CDR3 spells CASSKSWVLFF. The CDR3 bases are TGTGCCAGCAGCAAATCTTGGGTGCTGTTTTTT.

V is TRBV6-2 or TRBV6-3 and J is TRBJ2-5; D gene ambiguous. V was trimmed by 5 bases and J by 5 bases, leaving 3 bases between them. CDR1 MNHEY and CDR2 SVGEGT come from the germline V gene. The CDR3 is 10 amino acids. The CDR3 DNA follows: TGTGCCAGCAGTGATGAGACCCAGTACTTC. Its protein product is CASSDETQYF.

As DNA, the CDR3 is TGTGCCAGCAGCCGTAGCGGGGAGACCCAGTACTTC. Translation gives CASSRSGETQYF. J is TRBJ2-5 and V is TRBV7-2; 7 nucleotides align to TRBD2. The V gene's germline CDR1 is SGHTA and CDR2 FQGNSA. The junction had 2 bases not matched to a gene; V was cut back by 5 bases and J by 5 bases. CDR3 length: 12 amino acids.